This T cell receptor beta chain was found in a study of blood T cell repertoires in COVID-19. Generated by immunoSEQ multiplex PCR, the TCRdb table keeps only in-frame clones and is missing some. The profile shows 350,000 to 450,000 clones, about 85% of them singletons. This CDR3 contains 18 residues. The ends lost 4 bases at V and 0 bases at J; junction bases unmatched: 11. Germline V lookup: CDR1 MNHNS, CDR2 SASEGT. The specimen sequenced was peripheral blood. The rearrangement joins TRBV6-1 to TRBJ1-5, with 8 bases aligning to TRBD1. This receptor was taken from a woman younger than 35 with acute or convalescent COVID-19. CDR3 in amino acids: CASSGRTGTGVSNQPQHF. Written as DNA, the CDR3 is TGTGCCAGCAGTGGAAGGACCGGGACAGGCGTTAGCAATCAGCCCCAGCATTTT.